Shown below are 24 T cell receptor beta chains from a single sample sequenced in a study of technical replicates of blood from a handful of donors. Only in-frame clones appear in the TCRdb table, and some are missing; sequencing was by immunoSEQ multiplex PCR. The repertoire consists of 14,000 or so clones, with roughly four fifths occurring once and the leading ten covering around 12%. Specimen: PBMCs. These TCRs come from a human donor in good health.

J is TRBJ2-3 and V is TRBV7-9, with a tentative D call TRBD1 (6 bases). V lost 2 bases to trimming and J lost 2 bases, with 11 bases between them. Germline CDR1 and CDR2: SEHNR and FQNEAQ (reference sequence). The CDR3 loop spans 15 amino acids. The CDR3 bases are TGTGCCAGCAGCTTACAGGGGACGGCCACAGATACGCAGTATTTT. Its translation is CASSLQGTATDTQYF.

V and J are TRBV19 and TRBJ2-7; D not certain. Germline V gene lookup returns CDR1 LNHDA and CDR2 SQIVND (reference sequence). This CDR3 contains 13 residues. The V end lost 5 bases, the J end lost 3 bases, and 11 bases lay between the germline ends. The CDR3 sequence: CASSVQSNYEQYF. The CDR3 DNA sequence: TGTGCCAGTAGTGTACAATCAAACTACGAGCAGTACTTC.

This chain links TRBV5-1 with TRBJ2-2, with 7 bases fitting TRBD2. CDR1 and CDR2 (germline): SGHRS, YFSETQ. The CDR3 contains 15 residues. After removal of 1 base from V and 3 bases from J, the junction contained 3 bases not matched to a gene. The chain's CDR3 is CASSLPGGDTGELFF. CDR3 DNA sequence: TGCGCCAGCAGCTTGCCGGGAGGCGACACCGGGGAGCTGTTTTTT.

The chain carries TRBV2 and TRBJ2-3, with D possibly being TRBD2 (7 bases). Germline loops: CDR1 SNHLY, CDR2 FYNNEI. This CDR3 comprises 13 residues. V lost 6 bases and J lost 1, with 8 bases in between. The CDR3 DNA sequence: TGTGCCAGCAGAGGGGGGGGCACAGATACGCAGTATTTT. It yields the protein CASRGGGTDTQYF.

The CDR3 sequence: CASSHGWDEQFF. The CDR3 nucleotides are TGTGCCAGCAGCCACGGGTGGGATGAGCAGTTCTTC. The chain links TRBV5-6 to TRBJ2-1, with D unclear. The CDR3 consists of 12 residues. With 4 bases removed from V and 8 bases from J, the gap between germline ends came to 10 bases. The germline CDR1 and CDR2 sequences are SGHDT and YYEEEE.

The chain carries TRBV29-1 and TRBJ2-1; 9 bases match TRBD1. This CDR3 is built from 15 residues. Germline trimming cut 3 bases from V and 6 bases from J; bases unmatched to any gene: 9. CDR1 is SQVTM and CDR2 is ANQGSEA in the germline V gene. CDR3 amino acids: CSVELQGAGSNEQFF. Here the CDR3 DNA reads TGCAGCGTTGAGTTACAGGGGGCGGGGTCCAATGAGCAGTTCTTC.

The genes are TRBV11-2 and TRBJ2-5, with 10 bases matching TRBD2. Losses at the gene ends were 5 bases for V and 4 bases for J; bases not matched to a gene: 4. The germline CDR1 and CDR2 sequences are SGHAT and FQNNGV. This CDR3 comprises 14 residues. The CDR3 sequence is CASSVRLAGETQYF. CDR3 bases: TGTGCCAGCAGCGTACGACTAGCGGGAGAGACCCAGTACTTC.

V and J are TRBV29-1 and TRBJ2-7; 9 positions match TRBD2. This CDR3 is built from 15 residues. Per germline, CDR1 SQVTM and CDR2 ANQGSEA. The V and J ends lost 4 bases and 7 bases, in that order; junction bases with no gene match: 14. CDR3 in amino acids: CSVGAGASGTREQYF. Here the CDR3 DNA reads TGCAGCGTTGGAGCCGGGGCTAGCGGGACTCGGGAGCAGTACTTC.

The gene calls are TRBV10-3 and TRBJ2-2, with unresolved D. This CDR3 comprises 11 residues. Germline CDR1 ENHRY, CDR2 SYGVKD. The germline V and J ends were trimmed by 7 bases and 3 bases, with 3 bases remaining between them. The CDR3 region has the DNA TGTGCCATCACGGACACCGGGGAGCTGTTTTTT. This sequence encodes CAITDTGELFF.

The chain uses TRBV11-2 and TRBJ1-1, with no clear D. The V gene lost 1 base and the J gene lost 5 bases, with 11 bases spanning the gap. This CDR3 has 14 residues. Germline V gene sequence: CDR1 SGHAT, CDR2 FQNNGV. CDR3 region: CASSLVRLSTEAFF. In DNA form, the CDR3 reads TGTGCCAGCAGCTTAGTGCGGTTGAGTACTGAAGCTTTCTTT.

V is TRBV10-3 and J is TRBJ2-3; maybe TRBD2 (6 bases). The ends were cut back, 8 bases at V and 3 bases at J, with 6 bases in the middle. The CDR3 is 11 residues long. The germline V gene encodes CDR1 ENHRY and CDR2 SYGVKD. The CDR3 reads CAIGTTDTQYF. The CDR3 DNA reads TGTGCCATCGGGACTACAGATACGCAGTATTTT.

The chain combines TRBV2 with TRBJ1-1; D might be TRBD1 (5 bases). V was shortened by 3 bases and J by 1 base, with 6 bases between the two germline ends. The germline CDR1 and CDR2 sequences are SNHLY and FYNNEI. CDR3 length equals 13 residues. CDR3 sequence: CASSDRANTEAFF. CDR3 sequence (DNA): TGTGCCAGCAGTGACAGGGCGAACACTGAAGCTTTCTTT.

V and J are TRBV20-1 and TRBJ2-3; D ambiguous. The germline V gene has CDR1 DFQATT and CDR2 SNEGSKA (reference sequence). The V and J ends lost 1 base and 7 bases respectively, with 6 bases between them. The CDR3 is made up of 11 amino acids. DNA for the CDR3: TGCAGTGCTAGAGGTACAAATACGCAGTATTTT. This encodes CSARGTNTQYF.

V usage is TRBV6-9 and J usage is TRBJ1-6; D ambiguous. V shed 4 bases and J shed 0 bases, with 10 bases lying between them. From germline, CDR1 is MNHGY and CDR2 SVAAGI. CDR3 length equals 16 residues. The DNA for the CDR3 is TGTGCCAGCAGTTCTTACAGAAGCTCCTATAATTCACCCCTCCACTTT. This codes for CASSSYRSSYNSPLHF.

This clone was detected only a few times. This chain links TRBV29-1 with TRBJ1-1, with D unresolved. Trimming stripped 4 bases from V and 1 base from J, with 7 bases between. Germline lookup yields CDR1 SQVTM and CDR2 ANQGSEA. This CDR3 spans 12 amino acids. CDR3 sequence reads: CSVGHKNTEAFF. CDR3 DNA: TGCAGCGTTGGACACAAGAACACTGAAGCTTTCTTT.

The CDR3 reads CASMGLADIYEQYF. In DNA form, the CDR3 reads TGTGCCAGCATGGGACTAGCGGATATCTACGAGCAGTACTTC. The chain employs TRBV28 and TRBJ2-7; 11 bases line up with TRBD2. Germline CDR1 reads MDHEN; CDR2 reads SYDVKM. With 7 bases clipped from V and 3 bases from J, the junction kept 5 bases outside the gene matches. CDR3 size: 14 residues.

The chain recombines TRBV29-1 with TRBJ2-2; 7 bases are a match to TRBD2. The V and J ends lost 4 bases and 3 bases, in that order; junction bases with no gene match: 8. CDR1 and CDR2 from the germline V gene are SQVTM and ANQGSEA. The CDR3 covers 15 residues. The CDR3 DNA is TGCAGCGTTGGGCGCGGGGGTAGTGACACCGGGGAGCTGTTTTTT. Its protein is CSVGRGGSDTGELFF.

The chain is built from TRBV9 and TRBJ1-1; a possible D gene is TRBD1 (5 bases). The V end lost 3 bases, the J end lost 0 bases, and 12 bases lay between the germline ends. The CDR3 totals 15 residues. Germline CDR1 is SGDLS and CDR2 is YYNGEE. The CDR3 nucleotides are TGTGCCAGCAGCGGCACAGGTGAGTTGAACACTGAAGCTTTCTTT. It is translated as CASSGTGELNTEAFF.

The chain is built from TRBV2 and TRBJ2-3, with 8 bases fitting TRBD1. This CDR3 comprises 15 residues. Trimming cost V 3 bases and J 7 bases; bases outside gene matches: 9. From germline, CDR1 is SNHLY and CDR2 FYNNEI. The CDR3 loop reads CASSEQTGVLNTQYF. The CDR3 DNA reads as TGTGCCAGCAGTGAGCAGACAGGGGTATTGAATACGCAGTATTTT. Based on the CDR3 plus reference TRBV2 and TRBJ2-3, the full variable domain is EPEVTQTPSHQVTQMGQEVILRCVPISNHLYFYWYRQILGQKVEFLVSFYNNEISEKSEIFDDQFSVERPDGSNFTLKIRSTKLEDSAMYFCASSEQTGVLNTQYFGPGTRLTVL.

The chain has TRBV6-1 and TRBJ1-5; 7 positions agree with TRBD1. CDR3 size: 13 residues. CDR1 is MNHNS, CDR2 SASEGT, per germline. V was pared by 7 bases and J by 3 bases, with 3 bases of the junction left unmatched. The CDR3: CASTDRVNQPQHF. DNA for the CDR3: TGTGCCAGCACCGACAGGGTCAATCAGCCCCAGCATTTT.

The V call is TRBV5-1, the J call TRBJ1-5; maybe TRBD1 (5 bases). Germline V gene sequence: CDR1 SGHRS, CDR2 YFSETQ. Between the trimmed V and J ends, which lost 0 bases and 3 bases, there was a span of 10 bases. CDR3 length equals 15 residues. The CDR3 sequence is CASSLAGHNNQPQHF. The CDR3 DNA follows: TGCGCCAGCAGCTTGGCTGGACACAACAATCAGCCCCAGCATTTT.

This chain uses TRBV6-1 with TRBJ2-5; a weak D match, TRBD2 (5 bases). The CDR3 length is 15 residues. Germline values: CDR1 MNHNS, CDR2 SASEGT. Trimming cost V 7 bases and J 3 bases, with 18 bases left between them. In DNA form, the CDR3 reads TGTGCCAGCACTGGCAGCGGAGACCCCAAAGAGACCCAGTACTTC. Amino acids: CASTGSGDPKETQYF.

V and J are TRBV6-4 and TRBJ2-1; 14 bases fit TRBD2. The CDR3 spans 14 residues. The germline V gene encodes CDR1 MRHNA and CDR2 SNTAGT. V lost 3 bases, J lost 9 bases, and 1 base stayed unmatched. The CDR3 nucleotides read TGTGCCAGCAGTGAGGGACTAGCGGGAGCTGAGCAGTTCTTC. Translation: CASSEGLAGAEQFF.

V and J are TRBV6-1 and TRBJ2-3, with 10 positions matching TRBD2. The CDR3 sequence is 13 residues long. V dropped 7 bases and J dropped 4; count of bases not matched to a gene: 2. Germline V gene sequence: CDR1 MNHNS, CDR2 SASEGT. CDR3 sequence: CASTSGGADTQYF. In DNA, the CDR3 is TGTGCCAGCACTAGCGGGGGTGCAGATACGCAGTATTTT.